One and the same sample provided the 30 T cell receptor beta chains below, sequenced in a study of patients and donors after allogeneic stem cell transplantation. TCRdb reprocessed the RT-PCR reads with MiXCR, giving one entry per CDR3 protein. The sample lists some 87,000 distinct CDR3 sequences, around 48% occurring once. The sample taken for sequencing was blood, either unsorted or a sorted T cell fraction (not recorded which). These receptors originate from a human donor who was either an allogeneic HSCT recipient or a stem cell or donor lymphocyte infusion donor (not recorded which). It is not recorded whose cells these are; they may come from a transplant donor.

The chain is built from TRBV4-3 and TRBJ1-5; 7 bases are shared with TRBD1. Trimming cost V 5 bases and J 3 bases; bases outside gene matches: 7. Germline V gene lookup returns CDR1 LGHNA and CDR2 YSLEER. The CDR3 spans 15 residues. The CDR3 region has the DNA TGCGCCAGCAGCTTAGGACAGGAGTACAATCAGCCCCAGCATTTT. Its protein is CASSLGQEYNQPQHF.

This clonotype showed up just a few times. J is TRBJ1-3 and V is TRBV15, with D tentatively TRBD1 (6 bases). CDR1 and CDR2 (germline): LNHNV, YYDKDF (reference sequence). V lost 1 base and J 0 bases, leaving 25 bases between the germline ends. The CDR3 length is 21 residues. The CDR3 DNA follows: TGTGCCACCAGCAGAGGGTGGGCGAGGGGGGGAACGATCAGCTCTGGAAACACCATATATTTT. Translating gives CATSRGWARGGTISSGNTIYF.

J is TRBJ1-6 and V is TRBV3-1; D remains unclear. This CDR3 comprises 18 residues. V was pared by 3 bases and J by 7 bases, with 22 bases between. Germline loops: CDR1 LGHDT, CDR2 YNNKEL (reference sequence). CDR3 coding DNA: TGTGCCAGCAGCCATTTCGGCCCCGGAGGCCGCACGAATTCACCCCTCCACTTT. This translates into CASSHFGPGGRTNSPLHF. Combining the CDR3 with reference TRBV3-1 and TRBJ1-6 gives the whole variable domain DTAVSQTPKYLVTQMGNDKSIKCEQNLGHDTMYWYKQDSKKFLKIMFSYNNKELIINETVPNRFSPKSPDKAHLNLHINSLELGDSAVYFCASSHFGPGGRTNSPLHFGNGTRLTVT.

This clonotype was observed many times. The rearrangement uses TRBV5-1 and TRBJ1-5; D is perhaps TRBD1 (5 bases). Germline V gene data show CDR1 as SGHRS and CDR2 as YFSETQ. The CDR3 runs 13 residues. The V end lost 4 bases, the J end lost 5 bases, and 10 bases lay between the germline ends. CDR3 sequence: CASSQGPDQPQHF. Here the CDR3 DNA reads TGCGCCAGCAGCCAGGGCCCAGATCAGCCCCAGCATTTT.

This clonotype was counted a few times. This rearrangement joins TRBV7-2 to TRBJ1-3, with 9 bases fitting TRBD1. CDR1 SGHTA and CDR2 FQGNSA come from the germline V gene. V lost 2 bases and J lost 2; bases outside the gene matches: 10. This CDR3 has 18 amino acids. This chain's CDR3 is CASSLSPGQGWTGNTIYF. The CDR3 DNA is TGTGCCAGCAGCTTAAGTCCGGGACAGGGTTGGACTGGAAACACCATATATTTT.

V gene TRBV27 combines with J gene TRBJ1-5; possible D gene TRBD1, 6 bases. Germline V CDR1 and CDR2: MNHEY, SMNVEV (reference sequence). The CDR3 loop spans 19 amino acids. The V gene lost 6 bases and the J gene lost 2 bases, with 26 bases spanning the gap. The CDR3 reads CASSISAGGLRYGNQPQHF. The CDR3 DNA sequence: TGTGCCAGCAGCATCAGTGCGGGGGGCTTAAGATATGGCAATCAGCCCCAGCATTTT.

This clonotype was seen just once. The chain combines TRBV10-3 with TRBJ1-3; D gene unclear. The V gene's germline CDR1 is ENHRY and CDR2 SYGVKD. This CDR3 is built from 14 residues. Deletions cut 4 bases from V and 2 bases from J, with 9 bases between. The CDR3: CAISGSGAGNTIYF. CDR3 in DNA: TGTGCCATCAGTGGATCAGGCGCTGGAAACACCATATATTTT.

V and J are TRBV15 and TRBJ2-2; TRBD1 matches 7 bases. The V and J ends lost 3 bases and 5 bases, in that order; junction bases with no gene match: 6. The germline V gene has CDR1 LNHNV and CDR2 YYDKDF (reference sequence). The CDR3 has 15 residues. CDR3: CATSSQVRGTGELFF. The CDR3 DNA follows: TGTGCCACCAGCAGCCAAGTCAGGGGGACCGGGGAGCTGTTTTTT.

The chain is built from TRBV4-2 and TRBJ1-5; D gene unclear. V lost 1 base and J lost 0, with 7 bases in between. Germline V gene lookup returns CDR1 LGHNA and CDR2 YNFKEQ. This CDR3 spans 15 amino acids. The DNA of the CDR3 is TGTGCCAGCAGCCAAGGGGCGGATAGCAATCAGCCCCAGCATTTT. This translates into CASSQGADSNQPQHF.

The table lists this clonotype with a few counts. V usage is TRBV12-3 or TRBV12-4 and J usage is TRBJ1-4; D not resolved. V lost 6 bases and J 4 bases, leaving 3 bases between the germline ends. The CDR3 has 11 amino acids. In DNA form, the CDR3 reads TGTGCCAGCAGACGTAATGAAAAACTGTTTTTT. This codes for CASRRNEKLFF.

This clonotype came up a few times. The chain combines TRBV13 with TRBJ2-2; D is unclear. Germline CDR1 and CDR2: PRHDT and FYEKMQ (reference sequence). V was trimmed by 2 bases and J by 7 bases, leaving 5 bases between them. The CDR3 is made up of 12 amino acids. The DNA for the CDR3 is TGTGCCAGCAGCTTAATGGTCGGGGAGCTGTTTTTT. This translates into CASSLMVGELFF.

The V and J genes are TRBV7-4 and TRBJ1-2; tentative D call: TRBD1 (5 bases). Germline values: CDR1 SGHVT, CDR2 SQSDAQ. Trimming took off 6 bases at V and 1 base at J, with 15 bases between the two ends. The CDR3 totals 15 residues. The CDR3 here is CASSKRGSLNYGYTF. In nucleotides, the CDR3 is TGTGCCAGCAGTAAACGGGGCTCCCTTAACTATGGCTACACCTTC. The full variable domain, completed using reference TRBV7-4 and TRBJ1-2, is GAGVSQSPRYKVAKRGRDVALRCDSISGHVTLYWYRQTLGQGSEVLTYSQSDAQRDKSGRPSGRFSAERPERSVSTLKIQRTEQGDSAVYLCASSKRGSLNYGYTFGSGTRLTVV.

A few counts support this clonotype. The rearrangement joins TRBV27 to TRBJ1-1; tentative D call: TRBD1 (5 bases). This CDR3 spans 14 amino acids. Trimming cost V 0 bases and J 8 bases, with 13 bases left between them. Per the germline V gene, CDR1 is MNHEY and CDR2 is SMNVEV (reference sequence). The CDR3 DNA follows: TGTGCCAGCAGTTTATCCGAAGGGACGCCGGAAGCTTTCTTT. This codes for CASSLSEGTPEAFF.

The CDR3 protein is CASSLTGMNTEAFF. The DNA for the CDR3 is TGTGCCAGCAGTTTGACAGGGATGAACACTGAAGCTTTCTTT. The rearrangement uses TRBV12-3 or TRBV12-4 and TRBJ1-1; 7 bases align to TRBD1. CDR3 length: 14 amino acids. The J segment lost 0 bases and the V segment lost 3 bases, leaving 1 base of the junction unmatched.

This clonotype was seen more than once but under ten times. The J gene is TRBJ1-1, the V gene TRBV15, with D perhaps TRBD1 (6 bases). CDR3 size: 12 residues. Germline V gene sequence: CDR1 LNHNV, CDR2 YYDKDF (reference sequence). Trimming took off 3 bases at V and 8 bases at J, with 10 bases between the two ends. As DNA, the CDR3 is TGTGCCACCAGCAGGGATGGGACAGAAGCTTTCTTT. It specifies CATSRDGTEAFF.

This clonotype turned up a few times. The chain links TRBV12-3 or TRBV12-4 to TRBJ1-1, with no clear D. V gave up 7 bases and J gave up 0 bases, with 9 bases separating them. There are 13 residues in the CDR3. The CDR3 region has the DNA TGTGCCAGCACCCAGACCTTGAACACTGAAGCTTTCTTT. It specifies CASTQTLNTEAFF.

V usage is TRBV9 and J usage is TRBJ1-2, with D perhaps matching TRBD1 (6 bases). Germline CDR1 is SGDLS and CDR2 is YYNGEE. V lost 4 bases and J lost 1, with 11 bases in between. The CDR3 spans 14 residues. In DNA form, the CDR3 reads TGTGCCAGCAGCCTACAGGGTAATAACTATGGCTACACCTTC. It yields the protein CASSLQGNNYGYTF.

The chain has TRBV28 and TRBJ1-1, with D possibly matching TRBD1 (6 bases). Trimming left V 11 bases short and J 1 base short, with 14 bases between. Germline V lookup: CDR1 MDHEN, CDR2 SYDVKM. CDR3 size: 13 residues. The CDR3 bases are TGTGCCCTCACGGAACAGGGGAACACTGAAGCTTTCTTT. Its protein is CALTEQGNTEAFF.

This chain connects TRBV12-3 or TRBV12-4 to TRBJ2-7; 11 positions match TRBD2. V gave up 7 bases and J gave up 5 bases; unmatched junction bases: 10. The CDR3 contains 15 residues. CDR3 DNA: TGTGCCAGCACCGAATCTAGCGGGAGGTACAACGAGCAGTACTTC. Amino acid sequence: CASTESSGRYNEQYF.

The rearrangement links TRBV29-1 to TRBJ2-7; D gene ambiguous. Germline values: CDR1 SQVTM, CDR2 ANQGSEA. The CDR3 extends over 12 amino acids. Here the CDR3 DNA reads TGCAGTGGGGTTGGATCTAGTAGCGAGCAGTACTTC. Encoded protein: CSGVGSSSEQYF.

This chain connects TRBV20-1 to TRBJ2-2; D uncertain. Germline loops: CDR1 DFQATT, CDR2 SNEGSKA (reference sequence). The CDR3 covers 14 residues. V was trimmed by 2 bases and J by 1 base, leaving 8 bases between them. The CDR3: CSARRSGNTGELFF. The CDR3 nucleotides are TGCAGTGCTAGAAGGTCAGGGAACACCGGGGAGCTGTTTTTT.

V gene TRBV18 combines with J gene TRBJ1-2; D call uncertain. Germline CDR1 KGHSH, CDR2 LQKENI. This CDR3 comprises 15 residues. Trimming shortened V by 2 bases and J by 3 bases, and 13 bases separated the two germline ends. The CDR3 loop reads CASSPDPLDDYGYTF. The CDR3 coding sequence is TGTGCCAGCTCACCAGACCCATTGGACGACTATGGCTACACCTTC.

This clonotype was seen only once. Here the CDR3 DNA reads TGTGCCAGCACCCCCTTCGGGACTCCCCGGAGTTATCCTGGGGCCAACGTCCTGACTTTC. As protein: CASTPFGTPRSYPGANVLTF. The rearrangement joins TRBV5-6 to TRBJ2-6; TRBD2 is a possible D gene (6 bases). The V end was cut by 6 bases, the J end by 2 bases, with 27 bases between. From germline, CDR1 is SGHDT and CDR2 YYEEEE. The CDR3 covers 20 residues.

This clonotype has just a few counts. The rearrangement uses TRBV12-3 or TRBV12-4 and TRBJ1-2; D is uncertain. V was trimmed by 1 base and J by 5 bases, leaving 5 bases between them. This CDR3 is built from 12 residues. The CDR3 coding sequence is TGTGCCAGCAGTTTAGGAGCGTATGGCTACACCTTC. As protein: CASSLGAYGYTF.

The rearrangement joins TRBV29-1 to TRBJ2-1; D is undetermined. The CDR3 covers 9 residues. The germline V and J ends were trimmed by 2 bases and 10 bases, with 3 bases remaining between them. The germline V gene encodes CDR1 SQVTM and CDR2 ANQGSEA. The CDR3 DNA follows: TGCAGCGTTGAATACGAGCAGTTCTTC. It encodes CSVEYEQFF.

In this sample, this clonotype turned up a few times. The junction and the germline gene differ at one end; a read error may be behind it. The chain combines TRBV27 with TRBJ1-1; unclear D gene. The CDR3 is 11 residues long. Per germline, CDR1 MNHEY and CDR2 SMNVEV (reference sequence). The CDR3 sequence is CASGFWPEAFF. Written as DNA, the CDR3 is TGTGCCAGCGGTTTCTGGCCTGAAGCTTTCTTT.

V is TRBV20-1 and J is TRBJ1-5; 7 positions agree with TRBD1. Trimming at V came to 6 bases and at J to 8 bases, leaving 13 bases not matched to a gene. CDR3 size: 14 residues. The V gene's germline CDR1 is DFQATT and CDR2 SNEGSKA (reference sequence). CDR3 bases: TGCAGTGCGCTGACAGGGTCAGCAATCAAGCCCCAGCATTTT. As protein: CSALTGSAIKPQHF.

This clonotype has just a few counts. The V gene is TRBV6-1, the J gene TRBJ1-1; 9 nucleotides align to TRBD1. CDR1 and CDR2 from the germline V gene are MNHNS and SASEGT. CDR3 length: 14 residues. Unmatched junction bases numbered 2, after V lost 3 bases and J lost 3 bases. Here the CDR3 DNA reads TGTGCCAGCAGTGAGGGACAGGGATACACTGAAGCTTTCTTT. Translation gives CASSEGQGYTEAFF.

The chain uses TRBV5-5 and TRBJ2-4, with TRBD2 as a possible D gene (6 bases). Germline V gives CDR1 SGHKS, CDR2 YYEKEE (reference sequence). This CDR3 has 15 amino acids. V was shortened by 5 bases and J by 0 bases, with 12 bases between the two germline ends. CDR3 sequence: CASRVEEGAKNIQYF. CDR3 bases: TGTGCCAGCAGGGTGGAGGAGGGAGCCAAAAACATTCAGTACTTC.

The CDR3 DNA reads TGTGCCAGCAGCCAAGTAGCAGAATTGATTAACTATGGCTACACCTTC. Translating gives CASSQVAELINYGYTF. The V gene is TRBV4-2, the J gene TRBJ1-2; no clear D gene. This CDR3 is 16 amino acids long. Germline lookup yields CDR1 LGHNA and CDR2 YNFKEQ. The ends were cut back, 1 base at V and 1 base at J, with 13 bases in the middle.